The 26 T cell receptor beta chains listed next were all sequenced from one sample in a study of follicular helper T cells after annual influenza vaccination. Time point described: 2015-2016 season, 7 days after influenza vaccination. The method was immunoSEQ multiplex PCR; TCRdb's version includes in-frame clones alone and lacks a portion of them. The sample has roughly 7,300 clones, roughly 88% seen once. Material: CXCR5+ CD38- circulating T follicular helper cells from blood, obtained 7 days after influenza vaccination. The subset was: circulating Tfh, non-naive CD4+CXCR5+PD-1+ (ICOS+CD38+ or ICOS-CD38-). These receptors originate from an adult who received the influenza vaccine.

The DNA for the CDR3 is TGTGCCAGCAGCCCCCGTAGATCCTCAGAGACCCAGTACTTC. It specifies CASSPRRSSETQYF. The chain recombines TRBV7-9 with TRBJ2-5; D not resolved. This CDR3 contains 14 residues. Germline V gene data show CDR1 as SEHNR and CDR2 as FQNEAQ (reference sequence). With 5 bases removed from V and 4 bases from J, the gap between germline ends came to 14 bases.

This rearrangement joins TRBV10-2 to TRBJ1-1; D might be TRBD1 (5 bases). Germline-derived CDR1 and CDR2 are WSHSY and SAAADI. Trimming shortened V by 8 bases and J by 0 bases, and 16 bases separated the two germline ends. The CDR3 runs to 15 residues. The CDR3: CASQRQPFMNTEAFF. The CDR3 DNA reads TGCGCCAGCCAGAGACAGCCGTTCATGAACACTGAAGCTTTCTTT.

The rearrangement uses TRBV6-5 and TRBJ2-1; D gene uncertain. CDR1 and CDR2 (germline): MNHEY, SVGAGI. CDR3 length: 11 residues. The V and J ends lost 0 bases and 7 bases respectively, with 1 base between them. CDR3 sequence: CASSYSNEQFF. The CDR3 DNA reads TGTGCCAGCAGTTACTCGAATGAGCAGTTCTTC.

The V and J genes are TRBV5-1 and TRBJ2-3, with 9 bases identical to TRBD2. This CDR3 is 16 amino acids long. Trimming removed 5 bases from V and 0 bases from J; junction bases left unmatched: 7. The germline gives CDR1 SGHRS, CDR2 YFSETQ. The CDR3 loop reads CASRQIAGASTDTQYF. CDR3 DNA sequence: TGCGCCAGCAGACAAATAGCGGGAGCCAGCACAGATACGCAGTATTTT.

The V gene is TRBV19, the J gene TRBJ1-2; 7 bases line up with TRBD1. The germline V gene has CDR1 LNHDA and CDR2 SQIVND (reference sequence). Trimming took 8 bases from V and 8 from J; bases not matched to a gene: 14. The CDR3 is 14 amino acids. The CDR3 DNA reads as TGTGCCAGTTCCATCGAGGGGGCATTCGACGGCTACACCTTC. It is translated as CASSIEGAFDGYTF.

The rearrangement links TRBV27 to TRBJ2-7; tentative D call: TRBD1 (6 bases). Between the trimmed V and J ends, which lost 6 bases and 3 bases, there was a span of 18 bases. The CDR3 extends over 15 amino acids. Germline loops: CDR1 MNHEY, CDR2 SMNVEV (reference sequence). For the CDR3, the DNA is TGTGCCAGCAGCCCAATCGACAGGCGTGGCTACGAGCAGTACTTC. Amino acid sequence: CASSPIDRRGYEQYF.

The chain has TRBV15 and TRBJ1-5, with 10 nucleotides matching TRBD1. This CDR3 spans 17 amino acids. The V and J ends lost 8 bases and 4 bases, in that order; junction bases with no gene match: 14. Germline CDR1 is LNHNV and CDR2 is YYDKDF (reference sequence). CDR3 nucleotide sequence: TGTGCCACCGACCCGGGACAGGGGAGAGGTCGGAATCAGCCCCAGCATTTT. Translated: CATDPGQGRGRNQPQHF.

V is TRBV5-1 and J is TRBJ2-2; 7 bases match TRBD2. The CDR3 spans 14 residues. From germline, CDR1 is SGHRS and CDR2 YFSETQ. V shed 4 bases and J 6 bases; nucleotides not matched to a gene: 6. The CDR3 bases are TGCGCCAGCAGCAAAACTAGCGCCCCCGGGGAGCTGTTTTTT. It encodes CASSKTSAPGELFF.

V usage is TRBV6-4 and J usage is TRBJ2-2, with D perhaps TRBD1 (6 bases). The CDR3 spans 14 residues. V was shortened by 6 bases and J by 5 bases, with 13 bases between the two germline ends. In germline, CDR1 is MRHNA, CDR2 SNTAGT. The CDR3 DNA follows: TGTGCCAGCAGCGGACAAGGGGGAACCGGGGAGCTGTTTTTT. Protein sequence: CASSGQGGTGELFF.

This rearrangement joins TRBV4-1 to TRBJ2-4; D call uncertain. V gave up 1 base and J gave up 0 bases, with 16 bases separating them. Looked up from germline, CDR1 is MGHRA and CDR2 is YSYEKL. This CDR3 spans 18 amino acids. DNA for the CDR3: TGCGCCAGCAGCCAAGTTGGTAAAAACCCAGGAGCCAAAAACATTCAGTACTTC. This gives the protein CASSQVGKNPGAKNIQYF.

This rearrangement joins TRBV7-3 to TRBJ1-1; D ambiguous. The V gene lost 2 bases and the J gene lost 0 bases, with 7 bases spanning the gap. The CDR3 loop spans 14 amino acids. The germline gives CDR1 SGHTA, CDR2 FQGTGA. Here the CDR3 reads CASSLSAMNTEAFF. The CDR3, as DNA: TGTGCCAGCAGCTTATCCGCCATGAACACTGAAGCTTTCTTT.

V usage is TRBV7-3 and J usage is TRBJ1-3; D remains ambiguous. Germline CDR1 and CDR2: SGHTA and FQGTGA. The CDR3 has 15 residues. V lost 0 bases and J lost 2, with 8 bases in between. CDR3 protein: CASSLTRDAGNTIYF. CDR3 coding DNA: TGTGCCAGCAGCTTAACAAGGGATGCTGGAAACACCATATATTTT.

This chain links TRBV19 with TRBJ2-1, with TRBD2 identical over 8 bases. The CDR3 is made up of 16 amino acids. The trim removed 3 bases at V and 3 bases at J, leaving 7 bases unmatched. Germline CDR1 reads LNHDA; CDR2 reads SQIVND (reference sequence). The CDR3 spells CASSIGSGTIYNEQFF. CDR3 DNA sequence: TGTGCCAGTAGTATTGGTAGCGGGACCATCTACAATGAGCAGTTCTTC. Filled out from reference TRBV19 and TRBJ2-1, the complete variable domain reads DGGITQSPKYLFRKEGQNVTLSCEQNLNHDAMYWYRQDPGQGLRLIYYSQIVNDFQKGDIAEGYSVSREKKESFPLTVTSAQKNPTAFYLCASSIGSGTIYNEQFFGPGTRLTVL.

This chain uses TRBV6-1 with TRBJ1-2; D is possibly TRBD1 (6 bases). The CDR3 contains 15 residues. Trimming shortened V by 4 bases and J by 8 bases, and 20 bases separated the two germline ends. CDR1 and CDR2 from the germline V gene are MNHNS and SASEGT. CDR3 sequence (DNA): TGTGCCAGCAGTGTTTTCCCAGGGGATATCCGGGGCTACACCTTC. Amino acid sequence: CASSVFPGDIRGYTF.

V usage is TRBV7-2 and J usage is TRBJ1-2; possibly TRBD1 for D (6 bases). This CDR3 region has 14 residues. Germline V CDR1 and CDR2: SGHTA, FQGNSA. V gave up 1 base and J gave up 7 bases, with 13 bases separating them. The CDR3 loop is CASSLGSQGTGYTF. CDR3 in DNA: TGTGCCAGCAGCTTAGGGAGCCAGGGGACTGGCTACACCTTC.

There are a few counts of this clone. J is TRBJ1-2 and V is TRBV5-4; a possible D gene is TRBD1 (6 bases). CDR1 is SGHNT and CDR2 is YYREEE in the germline V gene (reference sequence). V was trimmed by 4 bases and J by 4 bases, leaving 17 bases between them. The CDR3 is 15 amino acids. The CDR3 sequence: CASSGPGGLGYGYTF. Written as DNA, the CDR3 is TGTGCCAGCAGCGGGCCCGGGGGCCTGGGCTATGGCTACACCTTC.

The chain combines TRBV6-1 with TRBJ1-1; D is unresolved. From germline, CDR1 is MNHNS and CDR2 SASEGT. There are 16 residues in the CDR3. V lost 4 bases, J lost 1 base, and 16 bases lay in between. Here the CDR3 DNA reads TGTGCCAGCAGTGGGGTTTCGGCCAGGCCGAACACTGAAGCTTTCTTT. This encodes CASSGVSARPNTEAFF.

This clone is a singleton in its sample. This chain links TRBV6-6 with TRBJ2-3; maybe TRBD2 (6 bases). Looked up from germline, CDR1 is MNHNY and CDR2 is SVGAGI (reference sequence). The CDR3 runs 15 residues. The V end lost 6 bases, the J end lost 0 bases, and 13 bases lay between the germline ends. The CDR3 sequence is CASSQGTGSTDTQYF. CDR3 in DNA: TGTGCCAGCAGCCAAGGGACTGGGAGCACAGATACGCAGTATTTT.

The chain combines TRBV4-1 with TRBJ1-3; D unclear. Trimming pared 1 base from V and 0 bases from J, leaving 10 bases between. The CDR3 is made up of 16 amino acids. Looked up from germline, CDR1 is MGHRA and CDR2 is YSYEKL. CDR3 amino acids: CASSQGRFSSGNTIYF. As DNA, the CDR3 is TGCGCCAGCAGCCAAGGGCGATTTAGCTCTGGAAACACCATATATTTT.

The chain joins TRBV6-1 to TRBJ1-2, with 9 positions matching TRBD1. J lost 4 bases, V lost 6 bases, and 6 bases had no gene match. Looked up from germline, CDR1 is MNHNS and CDR2 is SASEGT. The CDR3 loop spans 14 amino acids. CDR3 DNA sequence: TGTGCCAGCAGGAGACAGGGGGTCTCCTATGGCTACACCTTC. It codes for CASRRQGVSYGYTF.

Concerning this clone: Its ends do not fully match the called genes, so a read error is possible. CDR3 sequence (DNA): TGTGCCAGCAGGGGAGGGACAGCGAACACCGGAGAGCTGTTTTTT. Residues: CASRGGTANTGELFF. This sequence joins TRBV2 and TRBJ2-2; D may correspond to TRBD1 or TRBD2 (7 bases each). From germline, CDR1 is SNHLY and CDR2 FYNNEI. The CDR3 runs 15 residues.

The V call is TRBV16, the J call TRBJ1-4; 7 nucleotides match TRBD1. CDR3 length: 15 residues. CDR1 KGHSY and CDR2 FQNENV come from the germline V gene. After removal of 4 bases from V and 5 bases from J, the junction contained 7 bases not matched to a gene. CDR3 sequence (DNA): TGTGCCAGCAGCCTTACAGGGGTTAAGAATGAAAAACTGTTTTTT. Its protein product is CASSLTGVKNEKLFF. The whole variable domain, remainder taken from reference TRBV16 and TRBJ1-4, is GEEVAQTPKHLVRGEGQKAKLYCAPIKGHSYVFWYQQVLKNEFKFLISFQNENVFDETGMPKERFSAKCLPNSPCSLEIQATKLEDSAVYFCASSLTGVKNEKLFFGSGTQLSVL.

The chain carries TRBV28 and TRBJ1-4, with 8 positions matching TRBD1. The V segment lost 2 bases and the J segment 6 bases; nucleotides outside the gene matches: 2. The CDR3 has 14 residues. From germline, CDR1 is MDHEN and CDR2 SYDVKM. The CDR3 reads CASSLEQGDEKLFF. The CDR3 DNA sequence: TGTGCCAGCAGTTTAGAACAGGGGGATGAAAAACTGTTTTTT.

The V gene is TRBV28, the J gene TRBJ2-6; D not certain. The V end lost 2 bases, the J end lost 3 bases, and 2 bases lay between the germline ends. Looked up from germline, CDR1 is MDHEN and CDR2 is SYDVKM. The length of the CDR3 is 13 residues. The DNA of the CDR3 is TGTGCCAGCAGTTTAGGTGGGGCCAACGTCCTGACTTTC. As protein: CASSLGGANVLTF.

The rearrangement uses TRBV7-2 and TRBJ2-2, with 7 bases lining up with TRBD1. This CDR3 has 13 amino acids. Germline V gene lookup returns CDR1 SGHTA and CDR2 FQGNSA. The V gene end was trimmed by 9 bases and the J gene end by 6 bases; junction bases not matched to a gene: 7. The CDR3 protein is CASNRQGAGELFF. For the CDR3, the DNA is TGTGCCAGTAACAGACAGGGCGCCGGGGAGCTGTTTTTT.

This chain connects TRBV6-1 to TRBJ2-1; 11 nucleotides align to TRBD1. J was trimmed by 5 bases and V by 2 bases; bases with no gene match: 14. Germline assignment: CDR1 MNHNS and CDR2 SASEGT. The length of the CDR3 is 19 residues. The CDR3 reads CASSERRGGGTGGNNEQFF. For the CDR3, the DNA is TGTGCCAGCAGTGAAAGGAGAGGCGGTGGGACAGGGGGAAACAATGAGCAGTTCTTC.